This T cell receptor beta chain was found in a study of early T cells in non-severe SARS-CoV-2 infection. MiXCR, applied by TCRdb to the 5' RACE reads, yields one record per CDR3 protein. In the table there are more than 65,000 distinct CDR3 sequences, roughly 13% of which are singletons. The germline CDR1 and CDR2 sequences are LGHNA and YNFKEQ. The V end was cut by 1 base, the J end by 15 bases, with 19 bases between. CDR3 length: 14 residues. V is TRBV4-2 and J is TRBJ2-4; D not certain. The sequenced sample was whole blood. This TCR came from an adult who was a healthcare worker with PCR-confirmed SARS-CoV-2 infection or an uninfected control (not recorded which). CDR3 bases: TGTGCCAGCAGCCAAGTGGGAACGCATAATCGTGTGTACTTC. Residues: CASSQVGTHNRVYF.